Included here is one T cell receptor beta chain sequence, with context. Its antigen remains unidentified. Per-base quality was not reported, and no clone a single base away is much larger than it. The CDR3 spans 13 residues, from the cysteine through the phenylalanine. Just the 39-base CDR3 DNA is kept, in frame starting at base 1. V loses 3 bases of germline sequence and J loses 6 bases, and the interval between the two ends is 10 bases. Genomic DNA was used as template for profiling of TCR beta VDJ combinations and CDR3 sequences. TCR repertoire sequencing was run on an Illumina HiSeq 2000. In the source study's methods: TRBV/TRBJ rearrangement plots, CDR3 size and DJ length profiles, and Simpson's diversity index were used to assess repertoires. The most abundant DNA sequence in the deep sequencing data was defined as the immunodominant clone. CDR3 amino acid sequences were checked for sharing between subjects and were compared against published repertoires and the VDJdb database. TCRdb reprocessed the public reads (quality trimming at Q25 with fastp, clone calling with MiXCR) and kept in-frame beta chains. When rows share a CDR3 protein, they turn into one entry using the most common DNA and genes. TCRdb's processing, not the authors' own work, is the source of the V and J calls. This sample lists 160,000 or so distinct CDR3 sequences; roughly 48% were detected once. The ten largest clones capture about 1% of the sample.

The patients picked for sequencing were ones in whom flow cytometry had shown an expansion of CD8+CD57+ cells. Every patient had a diagnosis of severe acquired aplastic anemia based on International Study of Aplastic Anemia and Agranulocytosis and Camitta criteria. Patients had received no therapy at the time of blood sampling. In this study, sorted CD4+ and CD8+ T cells from the blood of healthy subjects and of severe aplastic anemia patients had their TCR repertoires deep-sequenced. Patients were enrolled in the USA under clinicaltrials.gov protocols 00001620, 01623167, 00001397, 00071045, 00081523 and 00961064. Ficoll-Paque density gradient centrifugation was used to isolate peripheral blood mononuclear cells. Before DNA extraction, CD4+ and CD8+ T cells were sorted by FACS or by magnetic beads. This specimen comes from a study of CD8+CD57+ T cells in acquired aplastic anemia (dated by TCRdb to 2017 to 2018). Broadly, across the study: Extracted DNA from sorted CD4+ and CD8+ cells averaged around 3.3 ug, ranging from roughly 0.2 to 30 ug. CD8+CD57+ expansion was defined as frequency above the mean frequency observed in healthy subjects. Paper-wide results and their limitations: Roughly 29 CD8+ CDR3 sequences were shared between patients and controls but appeared highly expressed in patients and within their immunodominant clones. Patients and healthy controls showed no significant difference in CD8+ Simpson's diversity (P=0.060).

The rearrangement combines TRBV12-3 or TRBV12-4 with TRBJ2-3, with the D gene not clear enough to name. What was sequenced was sorted CD4+, CD8+, or CD8+CD57+ T cells (not recorded which) from PBMCs. This TCR derives from a human donor with aplastic anemia. The nucleotide sequence reads TGTGCCAGCAGTTTCCGTACTTGGGATACGCAGTATTTT. This gives the protein CASSFRTWDTQYF.